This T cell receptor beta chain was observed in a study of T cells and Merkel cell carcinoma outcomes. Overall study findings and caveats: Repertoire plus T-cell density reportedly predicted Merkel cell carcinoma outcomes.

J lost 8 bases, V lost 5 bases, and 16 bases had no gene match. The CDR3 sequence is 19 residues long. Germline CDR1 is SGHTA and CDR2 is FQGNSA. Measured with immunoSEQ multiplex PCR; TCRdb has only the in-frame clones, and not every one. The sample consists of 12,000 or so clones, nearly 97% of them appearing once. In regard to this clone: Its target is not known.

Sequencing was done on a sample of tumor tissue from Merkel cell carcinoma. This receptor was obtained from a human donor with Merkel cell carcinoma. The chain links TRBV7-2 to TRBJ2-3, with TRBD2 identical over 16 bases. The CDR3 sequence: CASSLVPGLAGGPFGTQYF. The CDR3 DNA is TGTGCCAGCAGCCTCGTCCCGGGACTAGCGGGAGGGCCATTCGGTACGCAGTATTTT.